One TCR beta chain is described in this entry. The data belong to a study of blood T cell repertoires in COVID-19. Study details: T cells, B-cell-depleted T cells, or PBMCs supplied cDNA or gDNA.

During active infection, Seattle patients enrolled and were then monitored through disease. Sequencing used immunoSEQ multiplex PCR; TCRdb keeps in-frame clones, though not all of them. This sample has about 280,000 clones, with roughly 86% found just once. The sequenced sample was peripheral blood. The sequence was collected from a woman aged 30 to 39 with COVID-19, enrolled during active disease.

CDR3 protein: CASSYSTRDEQYF. The CDR3 DNA reads as TGTGCCAGCAGTTACTCGACAAGAGACGAGCAGTACTTC. The J gene is TRBJ2-7, the V gene TRBV6-6; unclear D gene. Germline CDR1 reads MNHNY; CDR2 reads SVGAGI (reference sequence). Between the trimmed V and J ends, which lost 0 bases and 5 bases, there was a span of 8 bases. The CDR3 runs to 13 residues.